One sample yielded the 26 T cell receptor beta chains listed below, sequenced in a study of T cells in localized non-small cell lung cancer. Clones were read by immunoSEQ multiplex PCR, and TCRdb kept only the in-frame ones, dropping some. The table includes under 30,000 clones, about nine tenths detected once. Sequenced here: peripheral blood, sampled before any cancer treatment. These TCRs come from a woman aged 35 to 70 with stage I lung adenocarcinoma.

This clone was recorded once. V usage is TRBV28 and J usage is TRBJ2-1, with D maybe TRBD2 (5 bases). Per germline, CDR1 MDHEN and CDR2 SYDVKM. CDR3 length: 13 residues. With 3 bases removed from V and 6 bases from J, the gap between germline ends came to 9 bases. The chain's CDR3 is CASSFRRANEQFF. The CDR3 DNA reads TGTGCCAGCAGTTTTCGGCGGGCCAATGAGCAGTTCTTC.

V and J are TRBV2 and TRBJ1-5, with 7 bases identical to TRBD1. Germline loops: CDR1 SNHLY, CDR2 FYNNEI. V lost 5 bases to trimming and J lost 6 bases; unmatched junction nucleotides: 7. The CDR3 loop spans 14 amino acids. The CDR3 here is CASSLTGVSQPQHF. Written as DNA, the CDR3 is TGTGCCAGCAGTCTTACAGGGGTGAGTCAGCCCCAGCATTTT.

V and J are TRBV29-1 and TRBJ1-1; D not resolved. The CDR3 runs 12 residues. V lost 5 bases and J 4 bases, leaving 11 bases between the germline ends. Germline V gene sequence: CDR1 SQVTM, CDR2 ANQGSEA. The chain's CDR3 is CSVKHSGTEAFF. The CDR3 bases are TGCAGCGTTAAGCACTCAGGCACTGAAGCTTTCTTT.

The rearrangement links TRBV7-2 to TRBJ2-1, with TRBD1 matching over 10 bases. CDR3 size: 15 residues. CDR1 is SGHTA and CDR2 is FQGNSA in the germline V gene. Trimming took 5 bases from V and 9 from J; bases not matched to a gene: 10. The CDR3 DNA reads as TGTGCCAGCAGCCTCCATGGACAGGGGGTAGGTGAGCAGTTCTTC. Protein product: CASSLHGQGVGEQFF.

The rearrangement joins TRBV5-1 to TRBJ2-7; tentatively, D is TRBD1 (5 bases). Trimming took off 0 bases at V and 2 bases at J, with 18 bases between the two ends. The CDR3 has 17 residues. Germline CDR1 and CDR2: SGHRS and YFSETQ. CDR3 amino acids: CASSLVRGGLQAYEQYF. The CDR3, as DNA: TGCGCCAGCAGCTTGGTCAGAGGTGGGTTACAGGCCTACGAGCAGTACTTC.

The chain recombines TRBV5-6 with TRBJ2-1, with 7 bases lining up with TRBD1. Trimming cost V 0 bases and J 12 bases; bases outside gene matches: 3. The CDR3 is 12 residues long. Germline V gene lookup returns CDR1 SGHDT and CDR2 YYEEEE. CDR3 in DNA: TGTGCCAGCAGCTTGGTGGGACAGAGGCAGTTCTTC. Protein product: CASSLVGQRQFF.

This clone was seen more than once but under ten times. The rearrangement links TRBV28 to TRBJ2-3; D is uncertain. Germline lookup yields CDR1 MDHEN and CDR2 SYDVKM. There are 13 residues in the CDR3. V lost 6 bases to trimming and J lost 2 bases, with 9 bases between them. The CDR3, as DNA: TGTGCCAGCAGGCCGATGAACACAGATACGCAGTATTTT. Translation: CASRPMNTDTQYF.

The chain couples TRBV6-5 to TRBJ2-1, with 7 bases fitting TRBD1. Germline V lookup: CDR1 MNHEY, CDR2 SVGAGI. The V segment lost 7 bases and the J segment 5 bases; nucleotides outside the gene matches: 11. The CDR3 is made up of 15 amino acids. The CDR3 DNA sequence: TGTGCCAGCACCTGGGCCAAGGGGGCCCACAATGAGCAGTTCTTC. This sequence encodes CASTWAKGAHNEQFF.

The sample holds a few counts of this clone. This CDR3 is CASSYSGTGTDTQYF. The CDR3 region has the DNA TGTGCCAGCAGTTACTCAGGGACTGGCACAGATACGCAGTATTTT. The V call is TRBV6-6, the J call TRBJ2-3; TRBD2 is a possible D gene (6 bases). The CDR3 covers 15 residues. V lost 0 bases to trimming and J lost 1 base, with 8 bases between them. Germline values: CDR1 MNHNY, CDR2 SVGAGI (reference sequence).

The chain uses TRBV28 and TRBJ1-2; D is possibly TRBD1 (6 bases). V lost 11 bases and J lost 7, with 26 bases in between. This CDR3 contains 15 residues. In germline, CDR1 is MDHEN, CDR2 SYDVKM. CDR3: CAGGPGTLDLIGYTF. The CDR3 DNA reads TGTGCCGGGGGCCCAGGGACCCTCGATCTTATTGGCTACACCTTC.

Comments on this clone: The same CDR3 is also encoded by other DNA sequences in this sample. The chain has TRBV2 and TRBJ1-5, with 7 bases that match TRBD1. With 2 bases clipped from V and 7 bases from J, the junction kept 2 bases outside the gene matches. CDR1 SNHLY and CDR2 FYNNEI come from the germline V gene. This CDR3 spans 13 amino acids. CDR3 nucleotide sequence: TGTGCCAGCAGTGAACAGGGGGGCCAGCCCCAGCATTTT. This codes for CASSEQGGQPQHF.

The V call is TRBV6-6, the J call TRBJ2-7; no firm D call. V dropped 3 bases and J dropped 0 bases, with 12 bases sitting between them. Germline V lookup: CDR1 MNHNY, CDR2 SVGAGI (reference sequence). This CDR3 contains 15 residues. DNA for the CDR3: TGTGCCAGCAGTTATCAGATAAGTCTCTCCTACGAGCAGTACTTC. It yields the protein CASSYQISLSYEQYF.

The CDR3 is CASSLYGDGYGYTF. The CDR3, as DNA: TGTGCCAGCAGCTTATACGGGGACGGCTATGGCTACACCTTC. V is TRBV11-1 and J is TRBJ1-2, with D perhaps TRBD1 (5 bases). CDR3 size: 14 residues. V gave up 2 bases and J gave up 4 bases, with 11 bases separating them. Germline CDR1 SGHAT, CDR2 FQDESV (reference sequence).

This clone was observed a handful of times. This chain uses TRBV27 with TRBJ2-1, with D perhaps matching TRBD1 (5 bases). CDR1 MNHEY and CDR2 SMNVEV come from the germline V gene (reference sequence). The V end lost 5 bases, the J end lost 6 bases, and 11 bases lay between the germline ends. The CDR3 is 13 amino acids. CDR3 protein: CASSTYRSNEQFF. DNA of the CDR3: TGTGCCAGCAGTACTTACAGGAGCAATGAGCAGTTCTTC.

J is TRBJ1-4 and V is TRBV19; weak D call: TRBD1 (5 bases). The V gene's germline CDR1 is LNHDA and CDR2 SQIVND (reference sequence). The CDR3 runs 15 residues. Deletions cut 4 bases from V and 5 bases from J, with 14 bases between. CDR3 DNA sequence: TGTGCCAGTAGTACGCAGGGTATGTCGAATGAAAAACTGTTTTTT. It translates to CASSTQGMSNEKLFF.

This CDR3 reads CASSPQGAQETQYF. The CDR3 DNA follows: TGTGCCAGCAGTCCCCAGGGGGCCCAAGAGACCCAGTACTTC. The V gene is TRBV28, the J gene TRBJ2-5; TRBD1 matches 8 bases. After removal of 5 bases from V and 1 base from J, the junction contained 3 bases not matched to a gene. The length of the CDR3 is 14 residues. The V gene's germline CDR1 is MDHEN and CDR2 SYDVKM.

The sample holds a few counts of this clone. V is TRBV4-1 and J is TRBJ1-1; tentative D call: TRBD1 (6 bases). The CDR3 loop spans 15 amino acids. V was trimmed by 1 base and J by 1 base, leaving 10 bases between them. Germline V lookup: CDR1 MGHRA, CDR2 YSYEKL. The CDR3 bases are TGCGCCAGCAGCCAAGTAGTACAGGGGAACACTGAAGCTTTCTTT. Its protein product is CASSQVVQGNTEAFF.

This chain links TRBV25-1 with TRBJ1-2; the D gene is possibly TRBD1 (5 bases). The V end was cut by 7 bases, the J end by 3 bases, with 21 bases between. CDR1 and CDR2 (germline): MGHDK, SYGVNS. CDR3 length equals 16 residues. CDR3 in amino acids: CASTPGGEGQDYGYTF. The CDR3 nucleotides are TGTGCCAGCACCCCCGGAGGGGAGGGTCAGGACTATGGCTACACCTTC.

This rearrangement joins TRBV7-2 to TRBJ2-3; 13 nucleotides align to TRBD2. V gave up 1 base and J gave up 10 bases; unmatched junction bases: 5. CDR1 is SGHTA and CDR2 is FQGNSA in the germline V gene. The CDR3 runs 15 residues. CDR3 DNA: TGTGCCAGCAGCTTAGGGGGACTAGCGGGACCGGCGCAGTATTTT. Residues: CASSLGGLAGPAQYF.

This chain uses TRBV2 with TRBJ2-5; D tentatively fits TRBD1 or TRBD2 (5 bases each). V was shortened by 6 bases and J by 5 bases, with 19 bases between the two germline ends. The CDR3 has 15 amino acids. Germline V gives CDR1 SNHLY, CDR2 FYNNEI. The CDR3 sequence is CASRGRDLVRETQYF. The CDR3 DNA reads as TGTGCCAGCAGAGGCAGGGACCTGGTTAGGGAGACCCAGTACTTC.

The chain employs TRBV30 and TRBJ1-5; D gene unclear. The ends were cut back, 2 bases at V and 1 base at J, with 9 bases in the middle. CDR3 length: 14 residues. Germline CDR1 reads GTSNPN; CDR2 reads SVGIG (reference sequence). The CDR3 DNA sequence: TGTGCCTGGAGTCTACGAGGGAGCAATCAGCCCCAGCATTTT. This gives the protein CAWSLRGSNQPQHF.

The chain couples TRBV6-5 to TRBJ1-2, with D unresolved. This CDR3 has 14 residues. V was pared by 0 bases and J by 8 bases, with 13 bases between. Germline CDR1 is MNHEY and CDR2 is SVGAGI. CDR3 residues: CASSYSASLNGYTF. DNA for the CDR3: TGTGCCAGCAGTTACTCCGCCAGTCTCAACGGCTACACCTTC.

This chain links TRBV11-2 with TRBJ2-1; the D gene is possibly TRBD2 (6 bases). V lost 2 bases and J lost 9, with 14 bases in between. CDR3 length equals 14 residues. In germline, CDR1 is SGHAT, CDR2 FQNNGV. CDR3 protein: CASSLPGSGGEQFF. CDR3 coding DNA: TGTGCCAGCAGCTTACCCGGGAGCGGTGGTGAGCAGTTCTTC. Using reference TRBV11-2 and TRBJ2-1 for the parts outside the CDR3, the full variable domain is EAGVAQSPRYKIIEKRQSVAFWCNPISGHATLYWYQQILGQGPKLLIQFQNNGVVDDSQLPKDRFSAERLKGVDSTLKIQPAKLEDSAVYLCASSLPGSGGEQFFGPGTRLTVL.

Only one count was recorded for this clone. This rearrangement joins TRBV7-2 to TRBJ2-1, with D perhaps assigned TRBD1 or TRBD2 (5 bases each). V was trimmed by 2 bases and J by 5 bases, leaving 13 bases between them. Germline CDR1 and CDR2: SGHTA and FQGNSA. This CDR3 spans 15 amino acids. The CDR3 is CASSLRGVEDNEQFF. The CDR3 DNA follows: TGTGCCAGCAGCTTAAGAGGGGTGGAGGACAATGAGCAGTTCTTC.

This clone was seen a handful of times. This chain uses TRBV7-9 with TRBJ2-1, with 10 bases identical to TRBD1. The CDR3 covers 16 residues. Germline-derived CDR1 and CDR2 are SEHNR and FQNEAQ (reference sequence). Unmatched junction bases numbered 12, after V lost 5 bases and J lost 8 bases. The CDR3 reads CASSTLIRDRGDEQFF. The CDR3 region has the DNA TGTGCCAGCAGCACTCTAATCCGGGACAGGGGAGATGAGCAGTTCTTC.

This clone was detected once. The CDR3 spells CASSSTGGYTF. Written as DNA, the CDR3 is TGTGCCAGCAGCTCTACGGGGGGCTACACCTTC. The chain has TRBV5-6 and TRBJ1-2; no definite D call. In germline, CDR1 is SGHDT, CDR2 YYEEEE. V lost 3 bases and J lost 8, with 8 bases in between. The CDR3 covers 11 residues.